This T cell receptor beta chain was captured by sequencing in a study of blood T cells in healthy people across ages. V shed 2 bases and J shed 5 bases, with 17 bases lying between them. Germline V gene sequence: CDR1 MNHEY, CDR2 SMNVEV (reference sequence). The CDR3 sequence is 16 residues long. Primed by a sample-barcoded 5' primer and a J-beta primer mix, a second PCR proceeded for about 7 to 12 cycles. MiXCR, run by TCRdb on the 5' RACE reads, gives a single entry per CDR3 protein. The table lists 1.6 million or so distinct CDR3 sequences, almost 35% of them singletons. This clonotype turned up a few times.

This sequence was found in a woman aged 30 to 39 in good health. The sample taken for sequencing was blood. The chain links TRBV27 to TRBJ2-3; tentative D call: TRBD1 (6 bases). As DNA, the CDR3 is TGTGCCAGCAGTTTAGGGGGACACGGCCGTGGAGATACGCAGTATTTT. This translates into CASSLGGHGRGDTQYF.